One sample yielded the 20 T cell receptor beta chains listed below, sequenced in a study of blood T cell repertoires in COVID-19. TCRdb's table, derived via immunoSEQ multiplex PCR, lists solely in-frame clones and lacks some. The sample has 30,000 to 40,000 clones, approximately 93% seen once; the top ten hold roughly 0.93%. The sequenced sample was peripheral blood. All receptors derive from a male donor with active COVID-19.

This chain links TRBV4-3 with TRBJ1-2; the D is unclear. From germline, CDR1 is LGHNA and CDR2 YSLEER. The ends were cut back, 4 bases at V and 2 bases at J, with 14 bases in the middle. The CDR3 length is 15 residues. CDR3 residues: CASSRDAGENYGYTF. DNA of the CDR3: TGCGCCAGCAGCCGAGATGCCGGGGAGAACTATGGCTACACCTTC.

The J gene is TRBJ1-2, the V gene TRBV27; D may be TRBD1 (5 bases). The CDR3 loop spans 15 amino acids. Trimming took 8 bases from V and 1 from J, leaving 17 bases between them. CDR1 and CDR2 (germline): MNHEY, SMNVEV (reference sequence). The CDR3 protein is CASRRGEGNNYGYTF. For the CDR3, the DNA is TGTGCCAGCCGACGAGGGGAGGGGAATAACTATGGCTACACCTTC.

The chain couples TRBV5-1 to TRBJ2-7; 8 bases map to TRBD2. J lost 5 bases, V lost 6 bases, and 10 bases had no gene match. Germline V lookup: CDR1 SGHRS, CDR2 YFSETQ. The CDR3 has 14 amino acids. The CDR3: CASMTSAANNEQYF. The CDR3, as DNA: TGCGCCAGCATGACTAGCGCAGCCAACAACGAGCAGTACTTC.

The rearrangement uses TRBV4-3 and TRBJ1-1; 10 nucleotides line up with TRBD1. CDR1 and CDR2 (germline): LGHNA, YSLEER. The V gene end was trimmed by 4 bases and the J gene end by 7 bases; junction bases not matched to a gene: 3. The CDR3 is made up of 13 amino acids. The CDR3 protein is CASSRDRGFEAFF. CDR3 DNA: TGCGCCAGCAGCCGGGACAGGGGATTTGAAGCTTTCTTT.

The rearrangement uses TRBV5-1 and TRBJ1-2; 9 nucleotides align to TRBD1. CDR3 length equals 17 residues. Losses at the gene ends were 0 bases for V and 0 bases for J; bases not matched to a gene: 6. Germline V gives CDR1 SGHRS, CDR2 YFSETQ. CDR3 sequence (DNA): TGCGCCAGCAGCTTGGCCGGGGGGACAGGGACTAACTATGGCTACACCTTC. Translating it yields CASSLAGGTGTNYGYTF.

The J gene is TRBJ1-6, the V gene TRBV5-6, with 9 bases that match TRBD1. Germline CDR1 and CDR2: SGHDT and YYEEEE. The CDR3 runs 18 residues. V lost 2 bases to trimming and J lost 0 bases; unmatched junction nucleotides: 6. CDR3 residues: CASSFGTGFSSYNSPLHF. As DNA, the CDR3 is TGTGCCAGCAGCTTTGGGACAGGGTTCAGCTCCTATAATTCACCCCTCCACTTT.

The gene calls are TRBV2 and TRBJ1-2; tentative D call: TRBD1 (5 bases). Germline V gene data show CDR1 as SNHLY and CDR2 as FYNNEI. V was trimmed by 2 bases and J by 6 bases, leaving 13 bases between them. The CDR3 is 14 residues long. CDR3 loop: CASSERTWRDGYTF. In DNA form, the CDR3 reads TGTGCCAGCAGTGAACGGACATGGCGCGATGGCTACACCTTC.

The chain joins TRBV27 to TRBJ2-3; TRBD2 matches at 11 bases. CDR1 and CDR2 (germline): MNHEY, SMNVEV (reference sequence). The CDR3 length is 13 residues. Germline trimming cut 1 base from V and 11 bases from J; bases unmatched to any gene: 2. The CDR3 loop reads CASSLYTSGGQYF. The CDR3 region has the DNA TGTGCCAGCAGTTTATACACTAGCGGGGGGCAGTATTTT.

The chain recombines TRBV5-5 with TRBJ1-2; a weak D match, TRBD1 (5 bases). With 0 bases removed from V and 6 bases from J, the gap between germline ends came to 15 bases. Looked up from germline, CDR1 is SGHKS and CDR2 is YYEKEE (reference sequence). The CDR3 sequence is 15 residues long. Written as DNA, the CDR3 is TGTGCCAGCAGCTTGGTCTTGTTCCAGGGTAATGGCTACACCTTC. Its translation: CASSLVLFQGNGYTF. Full variable domain (outside the CDR3, taken from reference TRBV5-5 and TRBJ1-2): DAGVTQSPTHLIKTRGQQVTLRCSPISGHKSVSWYQQVLGQGPQFIFQYYEKEERGRGNFPDRFSARQFPNYSSELNVNALLLGDSALYLCASSLVLFQGNGYTFGSGTRLTVV.

V usage is TRBV6-5 and J usage is TRBJ1-2; D uncertain. V was clipped by 6 bases and J by 2 bases, with 13 bases between them. The CDR3 sequence is 14 residues long. Germline CDR1 reads MNHEY; CDR2 reads SVGAGI. CDR3 sequence (DNA): TGTGCCAGCAGAGATACAGCATCCAACTATGGCTACACCTTC. Encoded protein: CASRDTASNYGYTF.

The rearrangement uses TRBV5-5 and TRBJ1-2; 12 bases map to TRBD1. The V segment lost 5 bases and the J segment 2 bases; nucleotides outside the gene matches: 1. Germline lookup yields CDR1 SGHKS and CDR2 YYEKEE (reference sequence). This CDR3 has 14 amino acids. The CDR3 nucleotides are TGTGCCAGCAGGGGACAGGGGGCCAACTATGGCTACACCTTC. Its translation is CASRGQGANYGYTF.

The rearrangement links TRBV6-1 to TRBJ2-7; D remains ambiguous. V was pared by 1 base and J by 3 bases, with 10 bases between. The CDR3 is made up of 14 amino acids. Germline V gene data show CDR1 as MNHNS and CDR2 as SASEGT. The CDR3 reads CASSEGHQNYEQYF. The DNA of the CDR3 is TGTGCCAGCAGTGAAGGTCACCAGAACTACGAGCAGTACTTC.

The rearrangement links TRBV30 to TRBJ1-6; perhaps TRBD1 as D (5 bases). The germline V and J ends were trimmed by 2 bases and 6 bases, with 11 bases remaining between them. The length of the CDR3 is 14 residues. From germline, CDR1 is GTSNPN and CDR2 SVGIG (reference sequence). Here the CDR3 DNA reads TGTGCCTGGAGTTCACGGGGACTTAATTCACCCCTCCACTTT. Translating gives CAWSSRGLNSPLHF. Full variable domain (remainder filled in from reference TRBV30 and TRBJ1-6): SQTIHQWPATLVQPVGSPLSLECTVEGTSNPNLYWYRQAAGRGLQLLFYSVGIGQISSEVPQNLSASRPQDRQFILSSKKLLLSDSGFYLCAWSSRGLNSPLHFGNGTRLTVT.

The genes are TRBV3-1 (or the pseudogene TRBV3-2) and TRBJ1-5, with 7 nucleotides matching TRBD1. The germline gives CDR1 LGHDT, CDR2 YNNKEL (reference sequence). CDR3 length: 17 residues. V was pared by 4 bases and J by 6 bases, with 15 bases of the junction left unmatched. Here the CDR3 reads CASSRSGRDRAFQPQHF. CDR3 DNA sequence: TGTGCCAGCAGCCGCAGTGGACGGGACAGAGCGTTTCAGCCCCAGCATTTT.

The rearrangement uses TRBV5-6 and TRBJ1-2, with 10 bases fitting TRBD1. V shed 6 bases and J 1 base; nucleotides not matched to a gene: 6. CDR1 is SGHDT, CDR2 YYEEEE, per germline. This CDR3 contains 15 residues. Here the CDR3 reads CASTIGQGVNYGYTF. CDR3 in DNA: TGTGCCAGCACGATAGGACAGGGGGTTAACTATGGCTACACCTTC.

The rearrangement uses TRBV28 and TRBJ2-7; tentatively, D is TRBD1 (6 bases). Trimming cost V 3 bases and J 1 base, with 13 bases left between them. The CDR3 loop spans 15 amino acids. From germline, CDR1 is MDHEN and CDR2 SYDVKM. This CDR3 is CASSFIQGTSYEQYF. The CDR3 nucleotides are TGTGCCAGCAGTTTTATACAGGGTACTTCCTACGAGCAGTACTTC.

The chain uses TRBV19 and TRBJ1-1, with a possible D match to TRBD1 (6 bases). The CDR3 totals 15 residues. Germline-derived CDR1 and CDR2 are LNHDA and SQIVND (reference sequence). The V end was cut by 5 bases, the J end by 0 bases, with 13 bases between. In DNA, the CDR3 is TGTGCCAGTAGTCCGGACAGACTGGTGAACACTGAAGCTTTCTTT. This gives the protein CASSPDRLVNTEAFF.

CDR3 bases: TGTGCCAGCAGTTACGGTAGGGGGCTATGGGGGTACGAGCAGTACTTC. Translated, it gives CASSYGRGLWGYEQYF. The V call is TRBV6-2 or TRBV6-3, the J call TRBJ2-7; 7 nucleotides line up with TRBD1. V was pared by 2 bases and J by 4 bases, with 11 bases of the junction left unmatched. The CDR3 extends over 16 amino acids. Germline V lookup: CDR1 MNHEY, CDR2 SVGEGT.

The chain has TRBV7-2 and TRBJ1-1; possible D gene TRBD1, 5 bases. From germline, CDR1 is SGHTA and CDR2 FQGNSA. The V gene lost 1 base and the J gene lost 6 bases, with 21 bases spanning the gap. The CDR3 has 17 amino acids. CDR3 amino acids: CASSLDRWQGKFPEAFF. The CDR3 DNA reads as TGTGCCAGCAGCTTAGACCGGTGGCAGGGTAAGTTCCCTGAAGCTTTCTTT.

This clone appeared a single time. The chain combines TRBV4-2 with TRBJ2-2; possibly TRBD1 for D (5 bases). Trimming shortened V by 3 bases and J by 6 bases, and 17 bases separated the two germline ends. The CDR3 is made up of 16 amino acids. CDR1 LGHNA and CDR2 YNFKEQ come from the germline V gene. CDR3 sequence (DNA): TGTGCCAGCAGCCATTTAAATTTAAGGGGTCCCGGGGAGCTGTTTTTT. Amino acid sequence: CASSHLNLRGPGELFF.